A single sample gave rise to the 23 T cell receptor beta chains below, sequenced in a study of T cell repertoires in cytomegalovirus infection. TCRdb analysed the reads with MiXCR anew, one entry per CDR3 protein. The sample has fewer than 950,000 distinct CDR3 sequences, over 25% seen once. For these receptors, no antigen is known. Sample: cultured CD8+ T cells from PBMCs, taken from culture after CMV antigen stimulation. The origin of the receptors is a human donor in good health (CMV status not recorded). Some clones in this sample may be carry-over from other donors' samples.

This chain links TRBV7-9 with TRBJ2-7; perhaps TRBD1 as D (5 bases). V lost 5 bases and J lost 3, with 17 bases in between. CDR1 and CDR2 from the germline V gene are SEHNR and FQNEAQ (reference sequence). The CDR3 totals 15 residues. The CDR3 nucleotides are TGTGCCAGCAGCCATAATTCAGGGCAGTACTACGAGCAGTACTTC. It yields the protein CASSHNSGQYYEQYF.

This clonotype was found a few times. The chain carries TRBV7-8 and TRBJ1-2, with D unresolved. The V gene's germline CDR1 is SGHVS and CDR2 FQNEAQ. The V and J ends lost 5 bases and 4 bases respectively, with 8 bases between them. The CDR3 is 12 amino acids. The CDR3 spells CASSPNTYGYTF. CDR3 nucleotides: TGTGCCAGCAGCCCAAACACCTATGGCTACACCTTC.

The sample holds many counts of this clonotype. The chain has TRBV7-8 and TRBJ1-5; D gene ambiguous. Trimming shortened V by 0 bases and J by 2 bases, and 14 bases separated the two germline ends. Germline CDR1 reads SGHVS; CDR2 reads FQNEAQ. This CDR3 contains 17 residues. DNA for the CDR3: TGTGCCAGCAGCTTAGCGGACCGGTTCCAAGGCAATCAGCCCCAGCATTTT. Translating gives CASSLADRFQGNQPQHF.

V is TRBV6-1 and J is TRBJ2-1; tentative D call: TRBD2 (6 bases). CDR1 is MNHNS, CDR2 SASEGT, per germline. V dropped 1 base and J dropped 7 bases, with 8 bases sitting between them. The CDR3 is 13 residues long. CDR3 DNA: TGTGCCAGCAGTGAAGAGGGGAGGAATGAGCAGTTCTTC. It is translated as CASSEEGRNEQFF.

The V gene is TRBV12-3 or TRBV12-4, the J gene TRBJ1-4, with 7 bases aligning to TRBD1. This CDR3 contains 20 residues. Trimming removed 3 bases from V and 0 bases from J; junction bases left unmatched: 16. CDR3 sequence reads: CASSFYIPDRMRATNEKLFF. CDR3 bases: TGTGCCAGCAGTTTTTATATCCCGGACAGGATGCGGGCAACTAATGAAAAACTGTTTTTT.

The chain is built from TRBV6-6 and TRBJ2-3; D call uncertain. V lost 6 bases, J lost 7 bases, and 11 bases lay in between. The CDR3 is 12 amino acids. Germline V gene lookup returns CDR1 MNHNY and CDR2 SVGAGI (reference sequence). The CDR3 reads CASSPDLNTQYF. The CDR3 DNA is TGTGCCAGCAGCCCCGACCTAAATACGCAGTATTTT.

The gene calls are TRBV20-1 and TRBJ2-7; 10 bases agree with TRBD1. CDR1 and CDR2 from the germline V gene are DFQATT and SNEGSKA (reference sequence). The length of the CDR3 is 12 residues. The CDR3 protein is CSAGPGTGAFDV. As DNA, the CDR3 is TGCAGTGCTGGCCCCGGGACAGGGGCATTTGACGTC.

The CDR3 reads CASSVERYGQGPDTQYF. In nucleotides, the CDR3 is TGTGCCAGCAGCGTAGAGAGATACGGCCAGGGCCCAGATACGCAGTATTTT. The chain uses TRBV9 and TRBJ2-3; possible D gene TRBD1, 5 bases. There are 17 residues in the CDR3. The V end lost 0 bases, the J end lost 4 bases, and 18 bases lay between the germline ends. CDR1 SGDLS and CDR2 YYNGEE come from the germline V gene.

The J gene is TRBJ1-3, the V gene TRBV12-3 or TRBV12-4; D remains unclear. The CDR3 has 16 residues. V was cut by 3 bases and J by 3 bases, with 15 bases left in between. CDR3 protein: CASSFNQRAFGNTIYF. The CDR3 nucleotides are TGTGCCAGCAGTTTTAACCAAAGGGCATTTGGAAACACCATATATTTT.

This clonotype has ten or more counts. V and J are TRBV7-3 and TRBJ1-4; D unresolved. Germline V gene data show CDR1 as SGHTA and CDR2 as FQGTGA. Trimming took 5 bases from V and 5 from J, leaving 21 bases between them. This CDR3 spans 17 amino acids. The CDR3 bases are TGTGCCAGCAGCCGGAAAGCTGGACGAAGGAAGAATGAAAAACTGTTTTTT. It translates to CASSRKAGRRKNEKLFF.

This clonotype was observed a few times. The V gene is TRBV7-6, the J gene TRBJ2-1, with D hard to call. The CDR3 spans 10 residues. V was shortened by 8 bases and J by 10 bases, with 9 bases between the two germline ends. Per germline, CDR1 SGHVS and CDR2 FNYEAQ. CDR3 loop: CASQLGEQFF. In nucleotides, the CDR3 is TGTGCCAGCCAGTTGGGGGAGCAGTTCTTC.

This clonotype has only a few counts. This sequence joins TRBV7-9 and TRBJ1-2, with a weak D call TRBD1 (5 bases). CDR1 SEHNR and CDR2 FQNEAQ come from the germline V gene (reference sequence). V dropped 1 base and J dropped 1 base, with 10 bases sitting between them. The CDR3 spans 15 residues. Here the CDR3 DNA reads TGTGCCAGCAGCTTAGGATCGGGGGGTAACTATGGCTACACCTTC. The encoded protein is CASSLGSGGNYGYTF.

CDR3 residues: CASSLPRSSTDTQYF. The CDR3 DNA follows: TGTGCCAGCAGCTTACCCAGATCTAGCACAGATACGCAGTATTTT. The chain recombines TRBV7-8 with TRBJ2-3; no definite D call. The CDR3 length is 15 residues. The V gene's germline CDR1 is SGHVS and CDR2 FQNEAQ. V was pared by 2 bases and J by 0 bases, with 9 bases between.

The genes are TRBV7-2 and TRBJ1-2; D is ambiguous. This CDR3 contains 15 residues. Germline CDR1 reads SGHTA; CDR2 reads FQGNSA. V was clipped by 3 bases and J by 4 bases, with 15 bases between them. The CDR3 loop is CASSFQDPWGYGYTF. For the CDR3, the DNA is TGTGCCAGCAGCTTTCAGGACCCCTGGGGCTATGGCTACACCTTC.

The V call is TRBV5-4, the J call TRBJ2-5, with 7 bases lining up with TRBD1. Looked up from germline, CDR1 is SGHNT and CDR2 is YYREEE (reference sequence). This CDR3 spans 16 amino acids. The J segment lost 2 bases and the V segment lost 2 bases, leaving 9 bases of the junction unmatched. For the CDR3, the DNA is TGTGCCAGCAGCTTCCCACAGGGGCCAATGCAAGAGACCCAGTACTTC. It encodes CASSFPQGPMQETQYF.

This clonotype was picked up a small number of times. The V call is TRBV12-3 or TRBV12-4, the J call TRBJ2-2, with a tentative D call TRBD1 (6 bases). The CDR3 sequence is 15 residues long. V lost 4 bases and J 4 bases, leaving 13 bases between the germline ends. DNA of the CDR3: TGTGCCAGCAGTTCTTCCCACAGGGCCACCGGGGAGCTGTTTTTT. It codes for CASSSSHRATGELFF.

Ten or more counts support this clonotype. V is TRBV12-3 or TRBV12-4 and J is TRBJ1-2; TRBD1 agrees at 7 bases. This CDR3 comprises 15 residues. V was pared by 4 bases and J by 4 bases, with 9 bases of the junction left unmatched. The CDR3 DNA is TGTGCCAGCAGTTCCCCAGGGGGGGAGCTCTATGGCTACACCTTC. Its protein product is CASSSPGGELYGYTF.

As regards this clonotype: Possible read error: a much larger clone is one base away. The chain links TRBV7-2 to TRBJ2-1, with 10 positions matching TRBD2. With 10 bases clipped from V and 5 bases from J, the junction kept 17 bases outside the gene matches. Looked up from germline, CDR1 is SGHTA and CDR2 is FQGNSA. This CDR3 has 17 amino acids. CDR3 coding DNA: TGTGCCAACAGACCTTTTTCGGGGCTAGCGGGGGACAATGAGCAGTTCTTC. Its protein product is CANRPFSGLAGDNEQFF.

This clonotype has just a few counts. The chain couples TRBV4-1 to TRBJ2-6; D is unclear. The CDR3 totals 13 residues. Trimming pared 4 bases from V and 3 bases from J, leaving 4 bases between. Germline assignment: CDR1 MGHRA and CDR2 YSYEKL. The CDR3 nucleotides read TGCGCCAGCAGCCCAGGTGGGGCCAACGTCCTGACTTTC. Translated, it gives CASSPGGANVLTF.

This chain joins TRBV10-3 and TRBJ2-3, with 7 bases matching TRBD2. Trimming removed 6 bases from V and 0 bases from J; junction bases left unmatched: 9. The CDR3 runs 16 residues. Germline V gene data show CDR1 as ENHRY and CDR2 as SYGVKD. CDR3 sequence reads: CAIRELAGSSTDTQYF. The CDR3, as DNA: TGTGCCATCAGGGAATTAGCGGGTTCTAGCACAGATACGCAGTATTTT.

Details on this clonotype: The junction shows a germline mismatch at one end, possibly a read error. The V call is TRBV7-4, the J call TRBJ1-4; D is unclear. Germline V gene data show CDR1 as SGHVT and CDR2 as SQSDAQ. The CDR3 totals 13 residues. The chain's CDR3 is CANSLAGDEKLFF. Written as DNA, the CDR3 is TGTGCCAACAGCTTAGCGGGCGATGAAAAACTGTTTTTT.

V and J are TRBV6-5 and TRBJ2-1, with 8 bases matching TRBD1. Germline CDR1 MNHEY, CDR2 SVGAGI. Unmatched junction bases numbered 8, after V lost 6 bases and J lost 4 bases. The CDR3 covers 15 residues. The DNA for the CDR3 is TGTGCCAGCAGACGATCGGGACAGGCATACAATGAGCAGTTCTTC. This gives the protein CASRRSGQAYNEQFF.

This clonotype was picked up a small number of times. The chain couples TRBV7-2 to TRBJ2-2; no definite D call. This CDR3 is 10 amino acids long. The germline V gene has CDR1 SGHTA and CDR2 FQGNSA. The V end lost 8 bases, the J end lost 7 bases, and 5 bases lay between the germline ends. The CDR3 bases are TGTGCCAGCGGAATCGGGGAGCTGTTTTTT. This sequence encodes CASGIGELFF.